Below, 14 T cell receptor beta chains from the same sample are listed, as sequenced in a study of PD-1 blockade in mismatch repair-deficient tumors. Sequencing was performed with immunoSEQ multiplex PCR; in TCRdb, only in-frame clones are kept and a portion is missing. The sample has some 25,000 clones, around 84% seen once. Sequenced here: PBMCs, sampled before pembrolizumab treatment. All receptors come from an adult with mismatch repair-deficient cancer.

This rearrangement joins TRBV19 to TRBJ2-7; 10 nucleotides match TRBD1. Germline assignment: CDR1 LNHDA and CDR2 SQIVND (reference sequence). The CDR3 contains 15 residues. J lost 2 bases, V lost 3 bases, and 4 bases had no gene match. The CDR3 coding sequence is TGTGCCAGTAGTATCCGGACAGGGGGGGCCTACGAGCAGTACTTC. Encoded protein: CASSIRTGGAYEQYF.

This rearrangement joins TRBV7-8 to TRBJ2-7; 7 bases map to TRBD2. CDR3 length: 13 amino acids. V shed 3 bases, J shed 7 bases, and the junction held 6 bases outside the gene matches. The germline V gene encodes CDR1 SGHVS and CDR2 FQNEAQ. The CDR3 here is CASSLARTREQYF. Here the CDR3 DNA reads TGTGCCAGCAGCTTGGCACGGACTAGAGAGCAGTACTTC. Supplemented by reference TRBV7-8 and TRBJ2-7, the full variable domain reads GAGVSQSPRYKVAKRGQDVALRCDPISGHVSLFWYQQALGQGPEFLTYFQNEAQLDKSGLPSDRFFAERPEGSVSTLKIQRTQQEDSAVYLCASSLARTREQYFGPGTRLTVT.

This clone was picked up one time. The rearrangement uses TRBV27 and TRBJ2-1; D gene uncertain. Germline CDR1 reads MNHEY; CDR2 reads SMNVEV (reference sequence). Trimming removed 5 bases from V and 0 bases from J, with 11 bases in between. The CDR3 has 15 residues. The CDR3: CASSHAVGSYNEQFF. The CDR3 DNA sequence: TGTGCCAGCAGTCACGCGGTTGGCTCCTACAATGAGCAGTTCTTC.

This chain links TRBV11-2 with TRBJ2-7; 11 bases match TRBD2. V was pared by 0 bases and J by 6 bases, with 1 base of the junction left unmatched. This CDR3 has 14 residues. Germline values: CDR1 SGHAT, CDR2 FQNNGV. The CDR3 loop is CASSLELAGVEQYF. The CDR3 DNA sequence: TGTGCCAGCAGCTTAGAACTAGCGGGAGTCGAGCAGTACTTC.

This chain uses TRBV4-2 with TRBJ1-1, with 8 bases identical to TRBD1. Per the germline V gene, CDR1 is LGHNA and CDR2 is YNFKEQ. This CDR3 has 15 residues. V shed 3 bases, J shed 2 bases, and the junction held 5 bases outside the gene matches. For the CDR3, the DNA is TGTGCCAGCAGCCAGGCGGACAGGGACAACACTGAAGCTTTCTTT. It encodes CASSQADRDNTEAFF.

The count of this clone is one. The chain has TRBV6-9 and TRBJ2-6; D unclear. The CDR3 spans 18 residues. Germline assignment: CDR1 MNHGY and CDR2 SVAAGI. The V and J ends lost 4 bases and 5 bases respectively, with 21 bases between them. Here the CDR3 DNA reads TGTGCCAGCAGTTCCGTCAGCTTACGACAAAGTCGGGCCAACGTCCTGACTTTC. This sequence encodes CASSSVSLRQSRANVLTF.

This clone was counted a single time. CDR3 DNA: TGTGCCAGCAGCTTAGGGGCAAGCTCCTACAATGAGCAGTTCTTC. Translation gives CASSLGASSYNEQFF. The chain is built from TRBV7-9 and TRBJ2-1, with no clear D. CDR1 and CDR2 (germline): SEHNR, FQNEAQ (reference sequence). The CDR3 extends over 15 amino acids. The V end was cut by 1 base, the J end by 0 bases, with 7 bases between. Full variable domain (outside the CDR3, taken from reference TRBV7-9 and TRBJ2-1): DTGVSQNPRHKITKRGQNVTFRCDPISEHNRLYWYRQTLGQGPEFLTYFQNEAQLEKSRLLSDRFSAERPKGSFSTLEIQRTEQGDSAMYLCASSLGASSYNEQFFGPGTRLTVL.

The rearrangement uses TRBV5-1 and TRBJ2-1, with 8 bases matching TRBD2. CDR3 length equals 16 residues. Unmatched junction bases numbered 15, after V lost 4 bases and J lost 9 bases. The V gene's germline CDR1 is SGHRS and CDR2 YFSETQ. CDR3 residues: CASSREGLGLRAEQFF. DNA for the CDR3: TGCGCCAGCAGCCGGGAGGGCCTCGGGCTTCGGGCTGAGCAGTTCTTC.

This clone was recorded a few times. CDR3 bases: TGTGCCAGCAGCTCGTCCGGGACAGGGTTATTCGAGCAGTACTTC. Translated: CASSSSGTGLFEQYF. This rearrangement joins TRBV11-3 to TRBJ2-7; 9 bases are shared with TRBD1. With V trimmed by 4 bases and J by 6 bases, 10 bases remained unmatched. This CDR3 is built from 15 residues. Per germline, CDR1 SGHNT and CDR2 YENEEA.

The table lists this clone with a count of one. V usage is TRBV5-4 and J usage is TRBJ2-7; TRBD1 is a possible D gene (5 bases). Trimming shortened V by 2 bases and J by 3 bases, and 12 bases separated the two germline ends. This CDR3 comprises 14 residues. CDR1 is SGHNT, CDR2 YYREEE, per germline (reference sequence). CDR3 loop: CASSFKTGFYEQYF. In nucleotides, the CDR3 is TGTGCCAGCAGCTTCAAAACAGGATTCTACGAGCAGTACTTC.

V usage is TRBV5-4 and J usage is TRBJ2-5; D is possibly TRBD1 (6 bases). Trimming shortened V by 6 bases and J by 3 bases, and 12 bases separated the two germline ends. The CDR3 covers 13 residues. Germline V lookup: CDR1 SGHNT, CDR2 YYREEE (reference sequence). The CDR3 region has the DNA TGTGCCAGCAACCAACAGGGAAAAGAGACCCAGTACTTC. Translating it yields CASNQQGKETQYF.

The chain has TRBV5-4 and TRBJ1-1; D remains ambiguous. The CDR3 contains 18 residues. The germline gives CDR1 SGHNT, CDR2 YYREEE (reference sequence). V was cut by 4 bases and J by 0 bases, with 22 bases left in between. This CDR3 is CASSPLVGSVQLNTEAFF. The CDR3 DNA follows: TGTGCCAGCAGCCCCCTCGTCGGGAGCGTACAACTGAACACTGAAGCTTTCTTT.

V is TRBV5-5 and J is TRBJ2-7; no clear D. The CDR3 consists of 15 residues. Germline values: CDR1 SGHKS, CDR2 YYEKEE (reference sequence). V was clipped by 5 bases and J by 4 bases, with 19 bases between them. The CDR3 here is CASSTYWRSRYEQYF. The CDR3 nucleotides are TGTGCCAGCAGTACTTACTGGAGATCTAGATACGAGCAGTACTTC.

This clone was counted once. The chain combines TRBV5-1 with TRBJ1-1; D is unclear. The germline CDR1 and CDR2 sequences are SGHRS and YFSETQ. The CDR3 consists of 14 residues. The germline V and J ends were trimmed by 0 bases and 6 bases, with 12 bases remaining between them. Written as DNA, the CDR3 is TGCGCCAGCAGCTTGGGAGGCTTGATTCCTGAAGCTTTCTTT. Protein sequence: CASSLGGLIPEAFF. The full variable domain, completed using reference TRBV5-1 and TRBJ1-1, is KAGVTQTPRYLIKTRGQQVTLSCSPISGHRSVSWYQQTPGQGLQFLFEYFSETQRNKGNFPGRFSGRQFSNSRSEMNVSTLELGDSALYLCASSLGGLIPEAFFGQGTRLTVV.